Listed below are T cell receptor beta chains from one sample, sequenced in a study of T cells after yellow fever vaccination. TCRdb reprocessed the 5' RACE reads via MiXCR and lists one record per CDR3 protein. Of roughly 150,000 distinct CDR3 sequences in the sample, approximately 7.7% are singletons; the top ten hold approximately 0.67%. Sequencing used CD4+ T cells sorted from PBMCs, obtained 5 days after the yellow fever booster vaccination. The receptors derive from a man aged 25-45 years who received the YFV17D yellow fever vaccine. CDR3s include the opening cysteine and the closing phenylalanine or tryptophan. D genes are given only for firm matches. Not every row has a clone size; where given, it reads once, few, many or a size class.

J,size,V,D,CDR3,DNA
TRBJ2-5,NA,TRBV5-1,NA,CASTYGQEQETQYF,TGCGCCAGCACTTACGGGCAGGAACAAGAGACCCAGTACTTC
TRBJ2-2,many,TRBV19,TRBD2,CATASGSLLTGELFF,TGTGCCACCGCTAGCGGGAGCCTCCTCACCGGGGAGCTGTTTTTT
TRBJ2-5,few,TRBV20-1,TRBD2,CSAIDSGRAHETQYF,TGCAGTGCTATTGATAGCGGGAGGGCCCATGAGACCCAGTACTTC
TRBJ2-1,few,TRBV20-1,NA,CSGTSKGEQFF,TGCAGTGGCACTAGCAAGGGTGAGCAGTTCTTC
TRBJ1-6,many,TRBV20-1,NA,CSAAFSTLLHF,TGCAGTGCTGCCTTCAGCACCCTTCTCCACTTT
TRBJ1-5,many,TRBV6-1,NA,CASRETGINQPQHF,TGTGCCAGCAGGGAGACAGGTATAAATCAGCCCCAGCATTTT
TRBJ1-6,NA,TRBV20-1,NA,CSARSTAPYNSPLHF,TGCAGTGCTAGGTCGACAGCCCCCTATAATTCACCCCTCCACTTT
TRBJ1-1,many,TRBV20-1,TRBD1,CSADGTGRTEAFF,TGCAGTGCAGACGGGACAGGAAGGACTGAAGCTTTCTTT
TRBJ2-3,many,TRBV7-2,TRBD1,CASSLRDRGDTQYF,TGTGCCAGCAGCTTACGGGACAGGGGAGATACGCAGTATTTT
TRBJ2-4,many,TRBV7-2,TRBD2,CASSLGLAVAKNIQYF,TGTGCCAGCAGCCTGGGACTAGCCGTAGCCAAAAACATTCAGTACTTC
TRBJ2-1,many,TRBV5-4,NA,CASSPDIYNEQFF,TGTGCCAGCAGCCCAGACATCTACAATGAGCAGTTCTTC
TRBJ2-1,many,TRBV20-1,TRBD2,CSARPAGTRNEQFF,TGCAGTGCTAGACCCGCCGGGACTAGGAATGAGCAGTTCTTC
TRBJ2-1,NA,TRBV18,NA,CASSPPERYNEQFF,TGTGCCAGCTCACCACCTGAACGCTACAATGAGCAGTTCTTC
TRBJ2-7,many,TRBV6-5,TRBD1,CASSYLKTGAYEQYF,TGTGCCAGCAGTTACTTAAAGACAGGGGCCTACGAGCAGTACTTC
TRBJ2-7,many,TRBV7-2,NA,CASSLVIGTTFEQYF,TGTGCCAGCAGCTTAGTGATCGGGACAACCTTCGAGCAGTACTTC
TRBJ2-7,many,TRBV10-3,NA,CAISEGVLISYEQYF,TGTGCCATCAGTGAGGGGGTACTCATCTCCTACGAGCAGTACTTC
TRBJ2-7,many,TRBV7-6,NA,CASSLWGAGGEQYF,TGTGCCAGCAGCTTATGGGGGGCAGGCGGCGAGCAGTACTTC
TRBJ2-1,NA,TRBV20-1,NA,CSARTYLKPNEQFF,TGCAGTGCTAGAACTTACCTCAAACCCAATGAGCAGTTCTTC
TRBJ1-2,many,TRBV15,NA,CATSRGGSGGGYGYTF,TGTGCCACCAGCAGAGGCGGGAGCGGAGGGGGCTATGGCTACACCTTC
TRBJ2-7,many,TRBV12-3/TRBV12-4,TRBD1,CASSSSTGAYEQYF,TGTGCCAGCAGTTCCAGTACAGGGGCCTACGAGCAGTACTTC
TRBJ1-2,NA,TRBV6-1,NA,CASRRTGKNGYTF,TGTGCCAGCAGACGCACAGGGAAAAATGGCTACACCTTC
TRBJ2-7,many,TRBV29-1,NA,CSVLGYEQYF,TGCAGCGTCCTAGGGTACGAGCAGTACTTC
TRBJ2-2,many,TRBV25-1,NA,CASSDLMRGAAGELFF,TGTGCCAGCAGTGATCTTATGCGGGGCGCGGCCGGGGAGCTGTTTTTT
TRBJ2-2,many,TRBV20-1,NA,CSARLGRSGGELFF,TGCAGTGCTAGACTCGGACGCTCGGGAGGGGAGCTGTTTTTT
TRBJ2-5,many,TRBV20-1,NA,CSAERETQYF,TGCAGTGCCGAGAGGGAGACCCAGTACTTC
TRBJ2-7,many,TRBV7-9,TRBD2,CALGLAGFEQYF,TGTGCCCTAGGACTAGCGGGTTTCGAGCAGTACTTC
TRBJ2-7,many,TRBV7-2,NA,CASSLAGHHEQYF,TGTGCCAGCAGCTTAGCGGGACATCACGAGCAGTACTTC
TRBJ2-1,many,TRBV12-3/TRBV12-4,NA,CASSLSGNFNEQFF,TGTGCCAGCAGTCTTAGCGGAAACTTCAATGAGCAGTTCTTC
TRBJ2-7,many,TRBV9,NA,CASSEEIASRSEQYF,TGTGCCAGCAGCGAAGAAATAGCGTCTCGCAGCGAGCAGTACTTC